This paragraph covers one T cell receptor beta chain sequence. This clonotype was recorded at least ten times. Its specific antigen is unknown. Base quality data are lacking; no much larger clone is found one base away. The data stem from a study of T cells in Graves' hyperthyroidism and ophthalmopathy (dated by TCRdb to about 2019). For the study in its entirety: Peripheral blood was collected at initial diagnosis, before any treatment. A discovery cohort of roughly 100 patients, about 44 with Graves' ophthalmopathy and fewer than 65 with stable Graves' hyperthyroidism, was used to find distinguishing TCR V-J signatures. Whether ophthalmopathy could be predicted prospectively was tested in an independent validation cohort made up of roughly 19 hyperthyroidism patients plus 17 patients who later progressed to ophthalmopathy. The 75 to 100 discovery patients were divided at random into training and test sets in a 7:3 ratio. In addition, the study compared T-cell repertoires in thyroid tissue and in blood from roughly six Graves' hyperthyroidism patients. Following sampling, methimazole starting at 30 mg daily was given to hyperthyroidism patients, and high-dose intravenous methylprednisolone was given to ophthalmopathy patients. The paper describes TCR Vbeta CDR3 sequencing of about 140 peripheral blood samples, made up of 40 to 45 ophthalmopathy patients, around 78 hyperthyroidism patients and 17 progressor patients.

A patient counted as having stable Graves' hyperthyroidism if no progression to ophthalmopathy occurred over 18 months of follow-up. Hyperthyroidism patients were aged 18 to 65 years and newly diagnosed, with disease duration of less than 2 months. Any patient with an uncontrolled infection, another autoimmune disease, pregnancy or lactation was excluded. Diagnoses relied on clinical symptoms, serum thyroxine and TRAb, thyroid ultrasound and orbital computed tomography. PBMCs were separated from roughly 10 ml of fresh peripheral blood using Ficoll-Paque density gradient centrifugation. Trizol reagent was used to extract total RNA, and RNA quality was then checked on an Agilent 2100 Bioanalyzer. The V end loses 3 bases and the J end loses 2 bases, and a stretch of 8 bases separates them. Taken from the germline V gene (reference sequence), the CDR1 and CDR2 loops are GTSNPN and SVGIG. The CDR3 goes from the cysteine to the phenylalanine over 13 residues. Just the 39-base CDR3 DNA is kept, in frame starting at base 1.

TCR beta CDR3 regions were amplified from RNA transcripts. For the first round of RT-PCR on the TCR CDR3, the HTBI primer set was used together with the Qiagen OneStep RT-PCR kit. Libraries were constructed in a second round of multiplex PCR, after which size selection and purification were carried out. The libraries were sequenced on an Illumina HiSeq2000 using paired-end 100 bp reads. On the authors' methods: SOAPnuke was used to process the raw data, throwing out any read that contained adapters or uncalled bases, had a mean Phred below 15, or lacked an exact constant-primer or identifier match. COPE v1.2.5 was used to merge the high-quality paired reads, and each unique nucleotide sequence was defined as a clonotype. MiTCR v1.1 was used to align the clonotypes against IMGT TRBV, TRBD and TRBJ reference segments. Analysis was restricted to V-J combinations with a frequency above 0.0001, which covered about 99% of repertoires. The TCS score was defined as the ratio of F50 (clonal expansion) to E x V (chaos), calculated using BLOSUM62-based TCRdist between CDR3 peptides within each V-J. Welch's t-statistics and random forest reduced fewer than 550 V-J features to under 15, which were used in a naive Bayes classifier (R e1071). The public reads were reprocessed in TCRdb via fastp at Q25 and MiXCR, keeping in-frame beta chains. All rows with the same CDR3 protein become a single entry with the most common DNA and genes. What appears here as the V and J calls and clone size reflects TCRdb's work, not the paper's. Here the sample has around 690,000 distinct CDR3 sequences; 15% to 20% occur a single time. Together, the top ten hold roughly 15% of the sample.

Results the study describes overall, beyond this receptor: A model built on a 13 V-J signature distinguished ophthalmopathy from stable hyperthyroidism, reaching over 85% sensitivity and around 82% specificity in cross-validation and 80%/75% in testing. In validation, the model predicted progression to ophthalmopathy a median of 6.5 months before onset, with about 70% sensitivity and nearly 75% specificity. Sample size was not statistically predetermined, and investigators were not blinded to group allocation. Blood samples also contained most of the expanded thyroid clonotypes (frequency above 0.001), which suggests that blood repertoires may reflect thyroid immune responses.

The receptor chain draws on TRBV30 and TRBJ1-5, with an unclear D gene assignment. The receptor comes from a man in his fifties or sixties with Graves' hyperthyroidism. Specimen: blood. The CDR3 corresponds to CAWSPGGNQPQHF. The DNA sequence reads TGTGCCTGGAGCCCCGGGGGCAATCAGCCCCAGCATTTT.